The 17 T cell receptor beta chains in this list originate from one sample, sequenced in a study of human T cells and chemical hapten exposure. Stated time point: healthy volunteer bleed at 2 weeks. Total RNA came from unfractionated whole blood. TCRdb recomputed calls from the RACE reads with MiXCR, one row per CDR3 protein. The sample includes 45,000 or so distinct CDR3 sequences, 3.5% to 4.5% seen only once; the top ten take approximately 5.5%. The specimen was whole blood. The receptors derive from a human donor in good health. Some clones in this sample may be carry-over from other donors' samples.

The table lists this clonotype with a few counts. A read error may be the cause here, since a much bigger clone is one base away. The chain combines TRBV28 with TRBJ1-2; D is undetermined. CDR1 and CDR2 (germline): MDHEN, SYDVKM. This CDR3 is 14 amino acids long. As DNA, the CDR3 is TGTGCCAGCAGTCCCTGGACTACCAACTATGGCTACAACTTC. This sequence encodes CASSPWTTNYGYNF.

This clonotype was seen many times. The chain recombines TRBV4-2 with TRBJ2-1; 8 positions match TRBD2. J gave up 0 bases and V 0 bases, and 1 base lay outside the gene matches. The CDR3 spans 16 residues. Germline V gene lookup returns CDR1 LGHNA and CDR2 YNFKEQ. The CDR3 DNA sequence: TGTGCCAGCAGCCAAGAACTAGCGGTCTCCTACAATGAGCAGTTCTTC. It codes for CASSQELAVSYNEQFF.

This chain connects TRBV11-2 to TRBJ2-1, with TRBD2 matching over 7 bases. Trimming took 5 bases from V and 8 from J; bases not matched to a gene: 12. This CDR3 comprises 15 residues. Germline CDR1 SGHAT, CDR2 FQNNGV. The CDR3 reads CASSPLAMVGDEQFF. As DNA, the CDR3 is TGTGCCAGCAGCCCACTAGCGATGGTCGGGGATGAGCAGTTCTTC.

This clonotype was seen a few times. This rearrangement joins TRBV5-1 to TRBJ1-2; 7 bases are shared with TRBD1. The germline V gene has CDR1 SGHRS and CDR2 YFSETQ. The CDR3 contains 15 residues. The trim removed 0 bases at V and 3 bases at J, leaving 5 bases unmatched. CDR3 coding DNA: TGCGCCAGCAGCTTGGAGGGGGCAACGGACTATGGCTACACCTTC. This translates into CASSLEGATDYGYTF.

This clonotype was detected many times. The J gene is TRBJ2-3, the V gene TRBV24-1; D possibly corresponds to TRBD2 (5 bases). Germline CDR1 reads KGHDR; CDR2 reads SFDVKD. The V gene lost 7 bases and the J gene lost 6 bases, with 10 bases spanning the gap. The CDR3 spans 12 residues. Written as DNA, the CDR3 is TGTGCCACCAGGGGAGTCGGGGATACGCAGTATTTT. Its protein product is CATRGVGDTQYF.

The rearrangement joins TRBV7-2 to TRBJ1-1; D remains ambiguous. The V gene lost 5 bases and the J gene lost 5 bases, with 15 bases spanning the gap. From germline, CDR1 is SGHTA and CDR2 FQGNSA. This CDR3 spans 14 amino acids. The CDR3 DNA reads as TGTGCCAGCAGCCTCCACAGCCGGAAAACTGAAGCTTTCTTT. It is translated as CASSLHSRKTEAFF.

This clonotype was seen at least ten times. This rearrangement joins TRBV6-2 or TRBV6-3 to TRBJ2-5; D unclear. CDR3 size: 14 residues. Germline values: CDR1 MNHEY, CDR2 SVGEGT. Trimming removed 2 bases at V and 0 bases at J, with 7 bases between. The DNA for the CDR3 is TGTGCCAGCAGTTACGGGGAAAACCAAGAGACCCAGTACTTC. It codes for CASSYGENQETQYF.

CDR3 residues: CARFTANEQYF. The CDR3, as DNA: TGTGCCAGATTCACTGCCAACGAGCAGTACTTC. The V and J genes are TRBV21-1 and TRBJ2-7. TRBV21-1 is tagged as a pseudogene. CDR3 length: 11 residues.

This clonotype appeared many times. The rearrangement uses TRBV20-1 and TRBJ2-3; TRBD2 agrees at 15 bases. The ends lost 3 bases at V and 4 bases at J; junction bases unmatched: 5. The CDR3 is made up of 16 amino acids. Germline-derived CDR1 and CDR2 are DFQATT and SNEGSKA (reference sequence). The CDR3 region is CSASGLAGGPSDTQYF. The CDR3 nucleotides are TGCAGTGCTAGTGGACTAGCGGGAGGGCCCTCAGATACGCAGTATTTT.

V gene TRBV7-2 combines with J gene TRBJ1-4; D uncertain. The V gene lost 2 bases and the J gene lost 8 bases, with 12 bases spanning the gap. The germline CDR1 and CDR2 sequences are SGHTA and FQGNSA. This CDR3 region has 14 residues. The CDR3 nucleotides are TGTGCCAGCAGCTTATGGGGATCGGGGGAAAAACTGTTTTTT. Translation gives CASSLWGSGEKLFF. The whole variable domain, remainder taken from reference TRBV7-2 and TRBJ1-4, is GAGVSQSPSNKVTEKGKDVELRCDPISGHTALYWYRQSLGQGLEFLIYFQGNSAPDKSGLPSDRFSAERTGGSVSTLTIQRTQQEDSAVYLCASSLWGSGEKLFFGSGTQLSVL.

Concerning this clonotype itself: Germline and junction disagree at one end, which may indicate a read error. The genes are TRBV3-1 and TRBJ2-3, with D unclear. CDR3 length: 17 residues. CDR1 is LGHDT, CDR2 YNNKEL, per germline (reference sequence). The CDR3 sequence is CASSQRLGANRTNTQYF. Here the CDR3 DNA reads TGTGCCAGCAGCCAGAGGCTTGGAGCCAACCGCACAAATACGCAGTATTTT.

This clonotype occurred a few times. This sequence joins TRBV12-3 or TRBV12-4 and TRBJ1-6, with 7 bases fitting TRBD1. V trimming: 10 bases; J trimming: 2 bases; junction bases outside the gene matches: 8. The CDR3 length is 15 residues. CDR3 amino acids: CATQGRGAYNSPLHF. The CDR3 nucleotides are TGTGCCACACAGGGGAGGGGGGCCTATAATTCACCCCTCCACTTT.

This clonotype was observed a few times. The J gene is TRBJ2-7, the V gene TRBV5-1; D is uncertain. The CDR3 is 13 residues long. Per germline, CDR1 SGHRS and CDR2 YFSETQ. V was clipped by 3 bases and J by 3 bases, with 10 bases between them. CDR3 amino acids: CASSSSGGYEQYF. In nucleotides, the CDR3 is TGCGCCAGCAGCTCGTCTGGCGGCTACGAGCAGTACTTC.

This clonotype was detected many times. The chain uses TRBV7-8 and TRBJ2-3; D tentatively reads TRBD1 or TRBD2 (5 bases each). The CDR3 sequence is 16 residues long. The ends were cut back, 5 bases at V and 0 bases at J, with 15 bases in the middle. Germline V gene data show CDR1 as SGHVS and CDR2 as FQNEAQ. The CDR3 sequence: CASSVGTVSSTDTQYF. The DNA for the CDR3 is TGTGCCAGCAGCGTCGGGACGGTTTCTAGCACAGATACGCAGTATTTT.

This clonotype has a count of ten or more. V gene TRBV11-3 combines with J gene TRBJ2-3; D is undetermined. Trimming shortened V by 1 base and J by 6 bases, and 5 bases separated the two germline ends. The V gene's germline CDR1 is SGHNT and CDR2 YENEEA. The CDR3 extends over 12 amino acids. The CDR3 DNA follows: TGTGCCAGCAGCTTAGGGGGTGATACGCAGTATTTT. Translation gives CASSLGGDTQYF.

The V gene is TRBV3-1, the J gene TRBJ2-7, with TRBD1 matching 8 bases. Germline CDR1 reads LGHDT; CDR2 reads YNNKEL (reference sequence). V trimming: 4 bases; J trimming: 2 bases; junction bases outside the gene matches: 7. This CDR3 has 15 residues. For the CDR3, the DNA is TGTGCCAGCAGCCCGACAGGGGAAAGGACCTACGAGCAGTACTTC. This sequence encodes CASSPTGERTYEQYF.

The table lists this clonotype with many counts. The V and J genes are TRBV7-2 and TRBJ2-7, with D possibly being TRBD1 (6 bases). V lost 5 bases and J lost 2, with 13 bases in between. This CDR3 has 14 residues. In germline, CDR1 is SGHTA, CDR2 FQGNSA. The CDR3 sequence: CASSPWTVAYEQYF. DNA of the CDR3: TGTGCCAGCAGCCCGTGGACAGTTGCCTACGAGCAGTACTTC.